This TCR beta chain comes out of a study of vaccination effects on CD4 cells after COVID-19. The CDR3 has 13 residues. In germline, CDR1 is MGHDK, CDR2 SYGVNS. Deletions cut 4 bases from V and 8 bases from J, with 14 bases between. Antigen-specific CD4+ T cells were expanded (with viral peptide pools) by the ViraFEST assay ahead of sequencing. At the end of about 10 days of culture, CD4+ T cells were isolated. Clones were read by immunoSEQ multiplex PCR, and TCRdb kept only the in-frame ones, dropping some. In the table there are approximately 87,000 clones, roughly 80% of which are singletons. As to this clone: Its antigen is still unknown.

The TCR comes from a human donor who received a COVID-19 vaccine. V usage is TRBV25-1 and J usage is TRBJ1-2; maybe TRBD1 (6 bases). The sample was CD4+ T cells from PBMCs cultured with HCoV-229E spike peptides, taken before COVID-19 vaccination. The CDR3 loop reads CASSVSGARGYTF. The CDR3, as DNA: TGTGCCAGCAGTGTTTCGGGGGCGAGGGGCTACACCTTC.